This TCR beta chain originates from a study of long-term antiretroviral therapy in people with HIV. The length of the CDR3 is 14 residues. Between the trimmed V and J ends, which lost 8 bases and 2 bases, there was a span of 18 bases. The germline gives CDR1 SQVTM, CDR2 ANQGSEA. Version v3.0 of the immunoSEQ assay ran at survey level. TCRdb's table, derived via immunoSEQ multiplex PCR, lists solely in-frame clones and lacks some. Of 25,000 to 35,000 clones listed, approximately 83% were seen once; the top ten hold roughly a tenth. The starting material was unsorted PBMCs, obtained approximately 2.9 years after starting antiretroviral therapy. The receptor was derived from a man younger than 45 with HIV. The chain is built from TRBV29-1 and TRBJ1-2; no clear D. The DNA for the CDR3 is TGCAGCTCAGTCCACGGGGTAGGGAACTATGGCTACACCTTC. Protein sequence: CSSVHGVGNYGYTF.